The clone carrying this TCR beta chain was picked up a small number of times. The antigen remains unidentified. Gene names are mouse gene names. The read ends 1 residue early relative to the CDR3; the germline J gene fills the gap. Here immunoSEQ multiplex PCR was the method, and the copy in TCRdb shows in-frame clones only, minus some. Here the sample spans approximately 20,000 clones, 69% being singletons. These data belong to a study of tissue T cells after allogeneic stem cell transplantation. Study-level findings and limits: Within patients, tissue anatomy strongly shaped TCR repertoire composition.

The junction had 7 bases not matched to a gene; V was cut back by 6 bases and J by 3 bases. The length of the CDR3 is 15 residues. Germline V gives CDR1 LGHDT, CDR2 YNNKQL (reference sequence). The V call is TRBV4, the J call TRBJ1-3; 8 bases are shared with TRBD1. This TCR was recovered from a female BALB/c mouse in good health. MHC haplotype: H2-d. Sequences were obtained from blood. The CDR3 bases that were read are TGTGCCAGCAGTCACAGGGGGGCCTTTGGAAATACGCTCTAT. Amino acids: CASSHRGAFGNTLY. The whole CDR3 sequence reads CASSHRGAFGNTLYF. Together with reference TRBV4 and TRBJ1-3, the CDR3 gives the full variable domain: ETAVFQTPNYHVTQVGNEVSFNCKQTLGHDTMYWYKQDSKKLLKIMFSYNNKQLIVNETVPRRFSPQSSDKAHLNLRIKSVEPEDSAVYLCASSHRGAFGNTLYFGEGSRLIVV.